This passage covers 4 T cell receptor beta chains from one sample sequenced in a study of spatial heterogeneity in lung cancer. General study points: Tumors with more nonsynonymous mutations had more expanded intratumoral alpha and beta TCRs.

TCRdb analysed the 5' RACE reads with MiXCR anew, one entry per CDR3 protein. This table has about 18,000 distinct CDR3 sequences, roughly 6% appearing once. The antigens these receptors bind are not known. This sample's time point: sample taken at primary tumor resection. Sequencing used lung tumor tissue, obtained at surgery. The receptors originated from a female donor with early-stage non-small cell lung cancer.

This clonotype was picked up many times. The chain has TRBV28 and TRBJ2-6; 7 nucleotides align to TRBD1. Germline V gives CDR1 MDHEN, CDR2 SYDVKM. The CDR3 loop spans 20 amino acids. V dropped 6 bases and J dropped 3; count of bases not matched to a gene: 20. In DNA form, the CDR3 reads TGTGCCAGCAGCCCTACCCGGACAGGACCTTTTGGTATTGGGGCCAACGTCCTGACTTTC. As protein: CASSPTRTGPFGIGANVLTF.

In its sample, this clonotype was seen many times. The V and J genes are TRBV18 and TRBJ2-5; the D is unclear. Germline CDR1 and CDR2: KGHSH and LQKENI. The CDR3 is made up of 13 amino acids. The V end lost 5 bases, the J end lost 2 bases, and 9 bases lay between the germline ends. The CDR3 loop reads CASSTLGQETQYF. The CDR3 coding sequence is TGTGCCAGCTCAACTCTTGGGCAAGAGACCCAGTACTTC.

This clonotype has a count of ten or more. The CDR3 region is CASSGTSGGNYYNEQFF. CDR3 coding DNA: TGTGCCAGCAGTGGGACTAGCGGGGGTAATTACTACAATGAGCAGTTCTTC. The V and J genes are TRBV28 and TRBJ2-1, with 14 bases fitting TRBD2. Trimming cost V 5 bases and J 3 bases; bases outside gene matches: 6. Per germline, CDR1 MDHEN and CDR2 SYDVKM. This CDR3 has 17 amino acids. Using reference TRBV28 and TRBJ2-1 for the parts outside the CDR3, the full variable domain is DVKVTQSSRYLVKRTGEKVFLECVQDMDHENMFWYRQDPGLGLRLIYFSYDVKMKEKGDIPEGYSVSREKKERFSLILESASTNQTSMYLCASSGTSGGNYYNEQFFGPGTRLTVL.

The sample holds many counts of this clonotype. The CDR3 protein is CASSGLAGVQETQYF. The DNA of the CDR3 is TGTGCCAGCAGCGGACTAGCGGGAGTCCAAGAGACCCAGTACTTC. This chain links TRBV28 with TRBJ2-5; TRBD2 matches 13 bases. With 6 bases clipped from V and 1 base from J, the junction kept 2 bases outside the gene matches. CDR1 and CDR2 (germline): MDHEN, SYDVKM. The CDR3 spans 15 residues.